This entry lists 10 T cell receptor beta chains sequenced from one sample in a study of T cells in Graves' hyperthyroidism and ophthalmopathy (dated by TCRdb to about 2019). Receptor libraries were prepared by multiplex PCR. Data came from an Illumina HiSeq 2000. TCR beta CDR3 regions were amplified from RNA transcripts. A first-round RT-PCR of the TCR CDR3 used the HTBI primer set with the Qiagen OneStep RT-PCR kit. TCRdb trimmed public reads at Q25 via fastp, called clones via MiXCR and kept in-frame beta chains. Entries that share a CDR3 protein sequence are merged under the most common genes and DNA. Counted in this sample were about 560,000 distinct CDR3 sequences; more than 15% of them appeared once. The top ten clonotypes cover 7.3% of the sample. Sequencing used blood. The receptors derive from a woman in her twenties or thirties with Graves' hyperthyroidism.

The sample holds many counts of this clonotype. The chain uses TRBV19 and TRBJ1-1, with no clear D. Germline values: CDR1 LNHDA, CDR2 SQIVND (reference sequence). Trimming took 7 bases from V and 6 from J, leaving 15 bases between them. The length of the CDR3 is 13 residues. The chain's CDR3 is CASTGRWSAEAFF. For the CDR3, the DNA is TGTGCCAGTACTGGGAGGTGGAGCGCTGAAGCTTTCTTT.

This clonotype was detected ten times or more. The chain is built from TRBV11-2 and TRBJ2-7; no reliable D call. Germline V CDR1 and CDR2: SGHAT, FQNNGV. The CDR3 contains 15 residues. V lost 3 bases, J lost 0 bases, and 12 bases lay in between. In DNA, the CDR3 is TGTGCCAGCAGCTTTTCCACCGTGAGCTCCTACGAGCAGTACTTC. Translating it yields CASSFSTVSSYEQYF. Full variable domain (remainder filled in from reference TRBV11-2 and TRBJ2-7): EAGVAQSPRYKIIEKRQSVAFWCNPISGHATLYWYQQILGQGPKLLIQFQNNGVVDDSQLPKDRFSAERLKGVDSTLKIQPAKLEDSAVYLCASSFSTVSSYEQYFGPGTRLTVT.

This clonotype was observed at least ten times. The CDR3 region has the DNA TGTGCCAGCAGCCCGGGACAGCTCGTCCACGAGCAGTACTTC. Amino acid sequence: CASSPGQLVHEQYF. The chain links TRBV11-2 to TRBJ2-7; 7 nucleotides align to TRBD1. The trim removed 5 bases at V and 5 bases at J, leaving 9 bases unmatched. Looked up from germline, CDR1 is SGHAT and CDR2 is FQNNGV. The CDR3 runs to 14 residues.

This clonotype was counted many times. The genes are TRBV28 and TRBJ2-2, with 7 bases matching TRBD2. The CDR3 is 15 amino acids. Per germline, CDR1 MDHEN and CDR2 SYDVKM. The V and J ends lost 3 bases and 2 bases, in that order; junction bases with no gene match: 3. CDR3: CASSFREANTGELFF. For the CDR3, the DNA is TGTGCCAGCAGTTTTCGGGAGGCCAACACCGGGGAGCTGTTTTTT.

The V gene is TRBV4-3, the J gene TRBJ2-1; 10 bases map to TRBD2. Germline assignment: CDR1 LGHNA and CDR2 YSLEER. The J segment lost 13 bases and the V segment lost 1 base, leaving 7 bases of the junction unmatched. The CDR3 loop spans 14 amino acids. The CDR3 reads CASSQAPSGSVQFF. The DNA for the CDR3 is TGCGCCAGCAGCCAAGCTCCTAGCGGGAGCGTCCAGTTCTTC.

The CDR3 spells CASSEQRDTDTQYF. In DNA, the CDR3 is TGTGCCAGCAGTGAACAGCGAGACACAGATACGCAGTATTTT. The V call is TRBV6-4, the J call TRBJ2-3; D is undetermined. Germline assignment: CDR1 MRHNA and CDR2 SNTAGT. V was trimmed by 3 bases and J by 2 bases, leaving 9 bases between them. The CDR3 is 14 amino acids.

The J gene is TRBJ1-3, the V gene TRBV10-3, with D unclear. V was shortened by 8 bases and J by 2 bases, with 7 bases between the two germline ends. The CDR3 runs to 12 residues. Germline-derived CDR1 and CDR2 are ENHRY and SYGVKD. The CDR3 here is CAIEGAGNTIYF. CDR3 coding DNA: TGTGCCATCGAGGGCGCTGGAAACACCATATATTTT.

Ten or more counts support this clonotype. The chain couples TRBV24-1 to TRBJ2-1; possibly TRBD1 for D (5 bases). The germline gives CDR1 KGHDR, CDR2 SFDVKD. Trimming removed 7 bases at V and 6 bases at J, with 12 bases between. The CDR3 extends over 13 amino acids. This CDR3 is CATRASRGNEQFF. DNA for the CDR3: TGTGCCACCAGGGCCTCTAGGGGCAATGAGCAGTTCTTC.

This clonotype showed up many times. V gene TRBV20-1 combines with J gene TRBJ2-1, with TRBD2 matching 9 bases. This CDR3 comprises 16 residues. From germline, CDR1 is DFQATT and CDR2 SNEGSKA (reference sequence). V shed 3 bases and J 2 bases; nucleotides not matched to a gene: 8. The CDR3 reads CSASPRAGGPYNEQFF. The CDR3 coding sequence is TGCAGTGCTAGCCCTAGGGCGGGAGGGCCCTACAATGAGCAGTTCTTC.

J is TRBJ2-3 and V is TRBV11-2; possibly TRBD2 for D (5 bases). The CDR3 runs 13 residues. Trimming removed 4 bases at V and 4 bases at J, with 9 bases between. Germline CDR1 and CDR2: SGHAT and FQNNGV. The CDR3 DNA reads TGTGCCAGCAGCTGCCAGAGGGCAGATACGCAGTATTTT. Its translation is CASSCQRADTQYF.